One sample yielded the 32 T cell receptor beta chains listed below, sequenced in a study of T cell repertoires in cytomegalovirus infection. TCRdb reprocessed the reads with MiXCR, giving one entry per CDR3 protein. The table records some 230,000 distinct CDR3 sequences, roughly 20% of them present only once. The sample comprised CD8+ T cells from PBMCs. The receptors originated from a human donor in good health (CMV status not recorded). Some clones in this sample may be carry-over from other donors' samples.

This clonotype was recorded many times. The rearrangement links TRBV20-1 to TRBJ1-2, with D possibly TRBD1 on 5 matching bases. Germline V gives CDR1 DFQATT, CDR2 SNEGSKA (reference sequence). V was clipped by 0 bases and J by 3 bases, with 17 bases between them. The CDR3 totals 16 residues. In DNA form, the CDR3 reads TGCAGTGCTAGAGAGAGCAGCGGGGGGATACACTATGGCTACACCTTC. Amino acid sequence: CSARESSGGIHYGYTF.

There are many counts of this clonotype. This chain connects TRBV5-4 to TRBJ1-2; D gene unclear. CDR3 length equals 14 residues. Germline V gene lookup returns CDR1 SGHNT and CDR2 YYREEE (reference sequence). Trimming shortened V by 0 bases and J by 4 bases, and 10 bases separated the two germline ends. The CDR3 DNA reads as TGTGCCAGCAGCTTGGACAACTTCGTCTATGGCTACACCTTC. Translating it yields CASSLDNFVYGYTF.

The CDR3: CASSGAGGNEQFF. As DNA, the CDR3 is TGTGCCAGCAGCGGGGCCGGAGGCAATGAGCAGTTCTTC. The V gene is TRBV5-5, the J gene TRBJ2-1; D possibly matches TRBD1 or TRBD2 (5 bases each). CDR1 is SGHKS and CDR2 is YYEKEE in the germline V gene (reference sequence). The CDR3 length is 13 residues. V lost 4 bases and J lost 6, with 11 bases in between.

V usage is TRBV13 and J usage is TRBJ2-3; the match to TRBD2 covers 12 bases. The germline V gene has CDR1 PRHDT and CDR2 FYEKMQ (reference sequence). The CDR3 extends over 16 amino acids. V lost 0 bases, J lost 4 bases, and 2 bases stayed unmatched. Here the CDR3 DNA reads TGTGCCAGCAGCTTAGGGACTAGCGGGGGCGCAGATACGCAGTATTTT. The encoded protein is CASSLGTSGGADTQYF.

This clonotype has more than one count but fewer than ten. V is TRBV7-2 and J is TRBJ2-4, with D perhaps TRBD1 or TRBD2 (5 bases each). Germline CDR1 reads SGHTA; CDR2 reads FQGNSA. The CDR3 runs to 15 residues. V was pared by 4 bases and J by 0 bases, with 10 bases between. In DNA form, the CDR3 reads TGTGCCAGCAGCTCCCTGGGGACAGCCAAAAACATTCAGTACTTC. Amino acid sequence: CASSSLGTAKNIQYF.

The chain carries TRBV6-6 and TRBJ2-1, with TRBD1 identical over 11 bases. The CDR3 consists of 12 residues. Germline V gene sequence: CDR1 MNHNY, CDR2 SVGAGI (reference sequence). The junction had 4 bases not matched to a gene; V was cut back by 10 bases and J by 8 bases. CDR3: CATSGQGDEQFF. The CDR3 DNA reads as TGTGCCACTTCGGGACAGGGGGATGAGCAGTTCTTC.

CDR3 sequence reads: CSARTGLAGAGTDTQYF. CDR3 DNA sequence: TGCAGTGCTAGAACCGGACTAGCGGGGGCCGGCACAGATACGCAGTATTTT. The rearrangement uses TRBV20-1 and TRBJ2-3; 13 bases are shared with TRBD2. The CDR3 runs to 17 residues. Looked up from germline, CDR1 is DFQATT and CDR2 is SNEGSKA (reference sequence). Unmatched junction bases numbered 6, after V lost 2 bases and J lost 1 base.

This clonotype occurred a few times. The chain is built from TRBV12-3 or TRBV12-4 and TRBJ1-2; 7 bases agree with TRBD1. CDR3 length equals 15 residues. Losses at the gene ends were 7 bases for V and 0 bases for J; bases not matched to a gene: 8. The CDR3 loop reads CASTPRTGPNYGYTF. CDR3 coding DNA: TGTGCCAGCACCCCTAGGACAGGCCCTAACTATGGCTACACCTTC.

This chain uses TRBV5-6 with TRBJ1-1, with D hard to call. The V end lost 0 bases, the J end lost 1 base, and 13 bases lay between the germline ends. The CDR3 covers 16 residues. In germline, CDR1 is SGHDT, CDR2 YYEEEE. The CDR3 spells CASSLGSTGRNTEAFF. The CDR3 DNA follows: TGTGCCAGCAGCTTGGGATCGACGGGCCGGAACACTGAAGCTTTCTTT. Full variable domain (missing parts from reference TRBV5-6 and TRBJ1-1): DAGVTQSPTHLIKTRGQQVTLRCSPKSGHDTVSWYQQALGQGPQFIFQYYEEEERQRGNFPDRFSGHQFPNYSSELNVNALLLGDSALYLCASSLGSTGRNTEAFFGQGTRLTVV.

The sample holds a few counts of this clonotype. The rearrangement uses TRBV6-1 and TRBJ1-6; D is undetermined. The CDR3 runs to 13 residues. Trimming removed 6 bases at V and 7 bases at J, with 10 bases between. Germline loops: CDR1 MNHNS, CDR2 SASEGT. In DNA, the CDR3 is TGTGCCAGCAGGGATTTGATAAATTCACCCCTCCACTTT. It translates to CASRDLINSPLHF.

This clonotype was counted only a few times. V is TRBV28 and J is TRBJ2-1; D unresolved. Germline V gene data show CDR1 as MDHEN and CDR2 as SYDVKM. The CDR3 has 15 amino acids. V lost 6 bases, J lost 0 bases, and 12 bases lay in between. The CDR3: CASSPMLSSYNEQFF. DNA for the CDR3: TGTGCCAGCAGCCCCATGCTGAGCTCCTACAATGAGCAGTTCTTC.

The J gene is TRBJ2-2, the V gene TRBV28; TRBD2 aligns across 8 bases. This CDR3 is built from 18 residues. Trimming cost V 6 bases and J 5 bases; bases outside gene matches: 17. CDR1 is MDHEN and CDR2 is SYDVKM in the germline V gene. This chain's CDR3 is CASSNNLLAGGNTGELFF. The CDR3 bases are TGTGCCAGCAGCAATAACCTCCTCGCGGGGGGAAATACCGGGGAGCTGTTTTTT.

This sequence joins TRBV11-2 and TRBJ2-1; possibly TRBD2 for D (6 bases). The germline CDR1 and CDR2 sequences are SGHAT and FQNNGV. This CDR3 is 15 amino acids long. V was cut by 4 bases and J by 2 bases, with 12 bases left in between. The CDR3 region is CASSSISGAYNEQFF. The DNA of the CDR3 is TGTGCCAGCAGCTCAATTAGCGGAGCCTACAATGAGCAGTTCTTC.

The rearrangement links TRBV20-1 to TRBJ1-2; no definite D call. Trimming left V 0 bases short and J 8 bases short, with 13 bases between. CDR1 DFQATT and CDR2 SNEGSKA come from the germline V gene (reference sequence). This CDR3 has 13 residues. The CDR3 nucleotides read TGCAGTGCTAGAGAAAGAGGCAGTGAAGGCTACACCTTC. Residues: CSARERGSEGYTF.

This clonotype was observed at least ten times. The V call is TRBV6-1, the J call TRBJ2-1; D perhaps matches TRBD1 (5 bases). The CDR3 is made up of 12 amino acids. V gave up 7 bases and J gave up 8 bases, with 12 bases separating them. CDR1 and CDR2 (germline): MNHNS, SASEGT. CDR3 residues: CASMGLVDEQFF. The DNA of the CDR3 is TGTGCCAGCATGGGGCTAGTCGATGAGCAGTTCTTC.

The rearrangement joins TRBV13 to TRBJ2-1; TRBD2 aligns across 9 bases. The CDR3 runs 14 residues. In germline, CDR1 is PRHDT, CDR2 FYEKMQ (reference sequence). V lost 5 bases to trimming and J lost 6 bases; unmatched junction nucleotides: 5. CDR3 in amino acids: CASSEGLARNEQFF. The CDR3 region has the DNA TGTGCCAGCAGCGAGGGACTAGCTCGCAATGAGCAGTTCTTC.

The rearrangement uses TRBV6-1 and TRBJ2-3, with D perhaps TRBD1 or TRBD2 (5 bases each). Germline V CDR1 and CDR2: MNHNS, SASEGT. CDR3 length equals 15 residues. V shed 7 bases and J shed 4 bases, with 18 bases lying between them. In nucleotides, the CDR3 is TGTGCCAGCACCCAGTGGGGGATGGGGGCAGATACGCAGTATTTT. It translates to CASTQWGMGADTQYF.

This chain's CDR3 is CASSLALSFRETQYF. The CDR3 bases are TGTGCCAGCAGCTTAGCGCTTAGCTTTAGGGAGACCCAGTACTTC. The chain is built from TRBV7-6 and TRBJ2-5, with D hard to call. The germline V gene has CDR1 SGHVS and CDR2 FNYEAQ. This CDR3 comprises 15 residues. Trimming removed 0 bases from V and 5 bases from J, with 13 bases in between.

This clonotype has only a few counts. CDR3 sequence: CASSDSFSNQPQHF. The CDR3 DNA sequence: TGTGCCAGCAGCGATTCTTTCAGCAATCAGCCCCAGCATTTT. The gene calls are TRBV28 and TRBJ1-5, with D unresolved. Per germline, CDR1 MDHEN and CDR2 SYDVKM. This CDR3 has 14 amino acids. The V and J ends lost 6 bases and 1 base respectively, with 10 bases between them.

A word on this clonotype: The junction shows a germline mismatch at one end, possibly a read error. The CDR3 reads CASSMTGSTEACF. The CDR3 bases are TGTGCCAGTAGTATGACTGGGTCTACTGAAGCTTGCTTT. This rearrangement joins TRBV19 to TRBJ1-1; D uncertain. The CDR3 loop spans 13 amino acids. Germline V gives CDR1 LNHDA, CDR2 SQIVND (reference sequence).

This clonotype was counted ten times or more. This rearrangement joins TRBV7-2 to TRBJ2-7, with no clear D. Between the trimmed V and J ends, which lost 1 base and 2 bases, there was a span of 12 bases. The germline gives CDR1 SGHTA, CDR2 FQGNSA. CDR3 length: 15 amino acids. The CDR3 coding sequence is TGTGCCAGCAGCTTAGATTCTTTCCATCCCTACGAGCAGTACTTC. Its protein is CASSLDSFHPYEQYF.

This clonotype came up a few times. The chain links TRBV7-9 to TRBJ2-2; TRBD2 agrees at 11 bases. The CDR3 length is 15 residues. Trimming at V came to 7 bases and at J to 5 bases, leaving 6 bases not matched to a gene. Germline CDR1 is SEHNR and CDR2 is FQNEAQ (reference sequence). DNA of the CDR3: TGTGCCAGCACCTCGGTAGCGGGGGGGACCGGGGAGCTGTTTTTT. This sequence encodes CASTSVAGGTGELFF.

Only a few counts were recorded for this clonotype. Written as DNA, the CDR3 is TGTGCCAGCAGTTACGGCCTGGGGGATGAGCAGTTCTTC. Translating it yields CASSYGLGDEQFF. The chain is built from TRBV6-5 and TRBJ2-1; D is tentatively TRBD1 or TRBD2 (5 bases each). The CDR3 sequence is 13 residues long. V was cut by 2 bases and J by 8 bases, with 10 bases left in between. Germline V gives CDR1 MNHEY, CDR2 SVGAGI.

The chain joins TRBV12-3 or TRBV12-4 to TRBJ2-1, with 12 bases fitting TRBD2. Germline trimming cut 6 bases from V and 7 bases from J; bases unmatched to any gene: 13. The CDR3 has 17 residues. CDR3 region: CASSLSPELAGGNEQFF. For the CDR3, the DNA is TGTGCCAGCAGCTTAAGCCCCGAGCTAGCGGGGGGGAATGAGCAGTTCTTC.

The CDR3 region has the DNA TGCAGTGCTAGGCTCCTCGGAGGGGATGGAAACACCATATATTTT. This gives the protein CSARLLGGDGNTIYF. V is TRBV20-1 and J is TRBJ1-3, with TRBD1 as a possible D gene (5 bases). The V end was cut by 3 bases, the J end by 3 bases, with 15 bases between. The CDR3 length is 15 residues. Germline loops: CDR1 DFQATT, CDR2 SNEGSKA (reference sequence).

On this clonotype itself: One junction end disagrees with the germline gene, perhaps due to a read error. The rearrangement links TRBV5-3 to TRBJ2-7; 8 bases are a match to TRBD1. TRBV5-3 is labeled an ORF, and its function is uncertain. The CDR3 is 13 residues long. The CDR3 is CASSFQGAHEQYF. The CDR3 nucleotides read TGTGCCAGCAGCTTCCAGGGGGCTCACGAGCAGTACTTC.

This rearrangement joins TRBV12-3 or TRBV12-4 to TRBJ2-1, with TRBD2 as a possible D gene (6 bases). Trimming took 2 bases from V and 10 from J, leaving 12 bases between them. This CDR3 spans 13 amino acids. In DNA, the CDR3 is TGTGCCAGCAGTTTAACGGGGGTAGAGGAGCAGTTCTTC. This encodes CASSLTGVEEQFF.

This clonotype was seen a handful of times. The chain couples TRBV11-2 to TRBJ2-1, with 7 bases identical to TRBD1. Per germline, CDR1 SGHAT and CDR2 FQNNGV. This CDR3 contains 15 residues. J gave up 8 bases and V 6 bases, and 13 bases lay outside the gene matches. The CDR3 reads CASRLTGSYLDEQFF. CDR3 DNA: TGTGCCAGCAGATTGACAGGGTCCTATCTTGATGAGCAGTTCTTC.

The rearrangement links TRBV7-9 to TRBJ1-2; no clear D gene. CDR1 is SEHNR, CDR2 FQNEAQ, per germline (reference sequence). The CDR3 is 13 amino acids. Trimming took off 0 bases at V and 4 bases at J, with 6 bases between the two ends. The CDR3 protein is CASSLAGFYGYTF. In DNA, the CDR3 is TGTGCCAGCAGCTTAGCAGGCTTCTATGGCTACACCTTC.

This clonotype appeared many times. J is TRBJ2-1 and V is TRBV12-3 or TRBV12-4, with a tentative D call TRBD2 (7 bases). This CDR3 region has 15 residues. V lost 4 bases and J lost 5, with 15 bases in between. CDR3 sequence reads: CASSYKGGAHNEQFF. CDR3 coding DNA: TGTGCCAGCAGTTATAAGGGGGGGGCCCACAATGAGCAGTTCTTC.

This clonotype was seen ten or more times. The chain joins TRBV2 to TRBJ2-7; D possibly uses TRBD1 or TRBD2 (6 bases each). Trimming removed 7 bases from V and 3 bases from J, with 13 bases in between. This CDR3 region has 13 residues. The germline V gene encodes CDR1 SNHLY and CDR2 FYNNEI. The DNA of the CDR3 is TGTGCCAGCACGGTAGCGGACAGCTACGAGCAGTACTTC. Protein sequence: CASTVADSYEQYF.

This clonotype was counted only a few times. J is TRBJ2-7 and V is TRBV6-6; D might be TRBD1 (6 bases). V shed 6 bases and J shed 2 bases, with 14 bases lying between them. There are 14 residues in the CDR3. Per germline, CDR1 MNHNY and CDR2 SVGAGI (reference sequence). The DNA of the CDR3 is TGTGCCAGCAGGGCAGGGGTAATCCCCTACGAGCAGTACTTC. This gives the protein CASRAGVIPYEQYF.